Presented here are 18 T cell receptor beta chains from one specimen sequenced in a study of T cells in Graves' hyperthyroidism and ophthalmopathy. Amplification of TCR beta CDR3 regions used RNA as the template. The study used the HTBI primer set for a first-round RT-PCR of the TCR CDR3. A single record per CDR3 protein comes from TCRdb applying MiXCR to the multiplex PCR reads. The data contain approximately 710,000 distinct CDR3 sequences, around 16% of them seen just once; the ten biggest clones take up 15% to 19%. Sequenced sample: blood. These receptors were collected from a man over 45 with Graves' hyperthyroidism.

This clonotype came up a few times. The rearrangement links TRBV15 to TRBJ2-5, with 9 positions matching TRBD1. Germline CDR1 LNHNV, CDR2 YYDKDF (reference sequence). This CDR3 is 14 amino acids long. V shed 11 bases, J shed 5 bases, and the junction held 12 bases outside the gene matches. CDR3 coding DNA: TGTGCCGTTACAACAGGGGGCGCGAGGGAGACCCAGTACTTC. This encodes CAVTTGGARETQYF.

This clonotype was seen at least ten times. The gene calls are TRBV9 and TRBJ2-4; 11 bases match TRBD2. This CDR3 contains 15 residues. CDR1 is SGDLS, CDR2 YYNGEE, per germline. V lost 0 bases to trimming and J lost 6 bases; unmatched junction nucleotides: 2. The CDR3: CASSVAGLAVNIQYF. The DNA for the CDR3 is TGTGCCAGCAGCGTAGCGGGACTAGCGGTAAACATTCAGTACTTC.

CDR3 sequence reads: CASSELPRGQPQHF. The CDR3 DNA sequence: TGTGCCAGCAGCGAACTACCGCGGGGTCAGCCCCAGCATTTT. The chain combines TRBV6-9 with TRBJ1-5; D gene unclear. Looked up from germline, CDR1 is MNHGY and CDR2 is SVAAGI. The CDR3 is 14 amino acids. The V end was cut by 6 bases, the J end by 6 bases, with 15 bases between.

In its sample, this clonotype was seen a few times. V usage is TRBV9 and J usage is TRBJ2-1, with 8 nucleotides matching TRBD2. Germline V CDR1 and CDR2: SGDLS, YYNGEE. The length of the CDR3 is 16 residues. Trimming took 2 bases from V and 10 from J; bases not matched to a gene: 14. The chain's CDR3 is CASSVDSGTRISEQFF. The DNA for the CDR3 is TGTGCCAGCAGCGTCGATTCCGGGACTAGAATTTCCGAGCAGTTCTTC.

This rearrangement joins TRBV27 to TRBJ2-2; weak D call: TRBD1 (6 bases). With 0 bases removed from V and 7 bases from J, the gap between germline ends came to 12 bases. Germline V gene lookup returns CDR1 MNHEY and CDR2 SMNVEV (reference sequence). This CDR3 has 15 amino acids. Here the CDR3 DNA reads TGTGCCAGCAGTTTATCATCAGGGGTACGCGGGGAGCTGTTTTTT. Protein: CASSLSSGVRGELFF.

In its sample, this clonotype was seen many times. The chain has TRBV11-2 and TRBJ1-1, with 10 bases that match TRBD1. The V and J ends lost 5 bases and 10 bases, in that order; junction bases with no gene match: 7. Per the germline V gene, CDR1 is SGHAT and CDR2 is FQNNGV. The CDR3 totals 13 residues. The CDR3 DNA sequence: TGTGCCAGCAGCCTCGACAGGGGGCGACTAGCTTTCTTT. It specifies CASSLDRGRLAFF.

This chain joins TRBV4-3 and TRBJ2-7, with a possible D match to TRBD1 (6 bases). The germline gives CDR1 LGHNA, CDR2 YSLEER. V lost 6 bases and J lost 0, with 15 bases in between. The CDR3 is made up of 15 amino acids. CDR3 sequence: CASSYDRPSSYEQYF. CDR3 DNA: TGCGCCAGCAGTTACGACAGGCCGAGCTCCTACGAGCAGTACTTC.

This clonotype was detected a few times. V gene TRBV2 combines with J gene TRBJ1-5; 10 bases are a match to TRBD1. From germline, CDR1 is SNHLY and CDR2 FYNNEI. This CDR3 comprises 14 residues. V gave up 5 bases and J gave up 7 bases; unmatched junction bases: 5. For the CDR3, the DNA is TGTGCCAGCAGTTGGGACAGGGGTAGCCAGCCCCAGCATTTT. Protein sequence: CASSWDRGSQPQHF. The complete variable domain, with remaining parts taken from reference TRBV2 and TRBJ1-5, reads EPEVTQTPSHQVTQMGQEVILRCVPISNHLYFYWYRQILGQKVEFLVSFYNNEISEKSEIFDDQFSVERPDGSNFTLKIRSTKLEDSAMYFCASSWDRGSQPQHFGDGTRLSIL.

This clonotype was counted at least ten times. The rearrangement uses TRBV5-1 and TRBJ1-1; maybe TRBD1 (5 bases). The CDR3 has 14 residues. Trimming stripped 9 bases from V and 1 base from J, with 16 bases between. Germline CDR1 and CDR2: SGHRS and YFSETQ. CDR3 region: CATCLAGGNTEAFF. CDR3 DNA: TGCGCCACCTGTTTGGCGGGGGGGAACACTGAAGCTTTCTTT.

There are many counts of this clonotype. The chain employs TRBV11-2 and TRBJ2-5, with 11 bases lining up with TRBD2. CDR3 size: 15 residues. Germline CDR1 is SGHAT and CDR2 is FQNNGV. Germline trimming cut 6 bases from V and 5 bases from J; bases unmatched to any gene: 8. The DNA of the CDR3 is TGTGCCAGCAGGCCCCTTAGCGGGAGGGCGGAGACCCAGTACTTC. It codes for CASRPLSGRAETQYF.

CDR3 coding DNA: TGCGCCAGCAGCCAGTACAGGGGGCCGGGGACTGAAGCTTTCTTT. It encodes CASSQYRGPGTEAFF. V usage is TRBV4-1 and J usage is TRBJ1-1; 9 bases line up with TRBD1. V lost 3 bases, J lost 5 bases, and 7 bases stayed unmatched. The CDR3 is 15 residues long. CDR1 is MGHRA and CDR2 is YSYEKL in the germline V gene.

This clonotype was picked up many times. The J gene is TRBJ2-1, the V gene TRBV18, with D perhaps matching TRBD1 (6 bases). Trimming took off 6 bases at V and 15 bases at J, with 18 bases between the two ends. Germline V gives CDR1 KGHSH, CDR2 LQKENI. This CDR3 has 12 amino acids. This chain's CDR3 is CASSRDRDTLFF. As DNA, the CDR3 is TGTGCCAGCTCTCGGGACCGGGACACGTTGTTCTTC. Full variable domain (missing parts from reference TRBV18 and TRBJ2-1): NAGVMQNPRHLVRRRGQEARLRCSPMKGHSHVYWYRQLPEEGLKFMVYLQKENIIDESGMPKERFSAEFPKEGPSILRIQQVVRGDSAAYFCASSRDRDTLFFGPGTRLTVL.

Ten or more counts support this clonotype. V and J are TRBV7-2 and TRBJ1-6; D uncertain. V shed 5 bases and J shed 6 bases, with 11 bases lying between them. The CDR3 sequence is 14 residues long. The germline gives CDR1 SGHTA, CDR2 FQGNSA. The CDR3 coding sequence is TGTGCCAGCAGCCACTCGGCCGTTAATTCACCCCTCCACTTT. Translating it yields CASSHSAVNSPLHF.

J is TRBJ2-5 and V is TRBV6-1; D is tentatively TRBD1 or TRBD2 (6 bases each). This CDR3 comprises 15 residues. Per germline, CDR1 MNHNS and CDR2 SASEGT. V was clipped by 6 bases and J by 5 bases, with 19 bases between them. The CDR3 sequence is CASSRTSLGGETQYF. The CDR3 bases are TGTGCCAGCAGCCGTACCTCCCTAGGGGGGGAGACCCAGTACTTC.

This clonotype has a handful of counts. This chain connects TRBV7-3 to TRBJ2-3; 7 nucleotides match TRBD1. The CDR3 has 14 amino acids. Germline lookup yields CDR1 SGHTA and CDR2 FQGTGA. The V and J ends lost 8 bases and 2 bases, in that order; junction bases with no gene match: 7. As DNA, the CDR3 is TGTGCCAGCGGATTACAGGGGAACACAGATACGCAGTATTTT. This codes for CASGLQGNTDTQYF.

This clonotype was observed many times. This chain links TRBV2 with TRBJ1-1, with no clear D. V lost 8 bases to trimming and J lost 2 bases, with 12 bases between them. Germline V gives CDR1 SNHLY, CDR2 FYNNEI. The CDR3 extends over 13 amino acids. In DNA form, the CDR3 reads TGTGCCAGCGACATACGGGGAAACACTGAAGCTTTCTTT. Its translation is CASDIRGNTEAFF.

J is TRBJ1-6 and V is TRBV7-9; D not resolved. V lost 3 bases and J 13 bases, leaving 10 bases between the germline ends. This CDR3 comprises 12 residues. Germline loops: CDR1 SEHNR, CDR2 FQNEAQ (reference sequence). CDR3: CASSFGVAPLHF. In DNA form, the CDR3 reads TGTGCCAGCAGCTTCGGAGTGGCTCCCCTCCACTTT.

Remarks on this clonotype: It may be a read error: a sequence one base away is much more abundant. The chain has TRBV7-6 and TRBJ2-1; D might be TRBD1 (6 bases). The germline V and J ends were trimmed by 8 bases and 8 bases, with 22 bases remaining between them. Looked up from germline, CDR1 is SGHVS and CDR2 is FNYEAQ. The CDR3 sequence is 15 residues long. The CDR3: CASGSGTHYLDEQFF. The CDR3 DNA reads as TGTGCCAGCGGATCCGGGACACATTACCTCGATGAGCAGTTCTTC.